Reported below is one T cell receptor beta chain. The data belong to a study of Graves' ophthalmopathy and Graves' hyperthyroidism. Trimming removed 1 base from V and 1 base from J, with 7 bases in between. Germline CDR1 is MGHRA and CDR2 is YSYEKL. This CDR3 is 14 amino acids long. As the template, RNA transcripts were used to amplify TCR beta CDR3 regions. Investigators did first-round RT-PCR with HTBI primers, then second-round multiplex PCR. TCRdb ran MiXCR on the multiplex PCR reads and lists one entry per CDR3 protein. The top ten hold roughly 7.4% of the sample, which has hundreds of thousands of distinct CDR3 sequences, 22% seen once.

The sample was peripheral blood. The rearrangement uses TRBV4-1 and TRBJ2-5; D is ambiguous. The TCR was taken from a woman in her late teens or twenties with stable Graves' hyperthyroidism. Some clones in this sample may be carry-over from other donors' samples. CDR3 DNA sequence: TGCGCCAGCAGCCAAGTCGTCATCCAAGAGACCCAGTACTTC. Amino acid sequence: CASSQVVIQETQYF.